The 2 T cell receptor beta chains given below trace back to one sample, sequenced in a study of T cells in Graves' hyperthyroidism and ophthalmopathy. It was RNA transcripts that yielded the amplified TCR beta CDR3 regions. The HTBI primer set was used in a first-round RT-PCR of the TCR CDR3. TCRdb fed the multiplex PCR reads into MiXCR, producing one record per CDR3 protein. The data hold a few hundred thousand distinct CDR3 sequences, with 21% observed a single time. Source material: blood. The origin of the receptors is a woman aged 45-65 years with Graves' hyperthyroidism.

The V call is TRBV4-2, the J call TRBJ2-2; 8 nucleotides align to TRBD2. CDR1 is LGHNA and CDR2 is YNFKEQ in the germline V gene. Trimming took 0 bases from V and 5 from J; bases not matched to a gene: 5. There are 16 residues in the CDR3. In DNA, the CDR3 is TGTGCCAGCAGCCAAGATTTAGCGGGACCTACCGGGGAGCTGTTTTTT. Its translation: CASSQDLAGPTGELFF.

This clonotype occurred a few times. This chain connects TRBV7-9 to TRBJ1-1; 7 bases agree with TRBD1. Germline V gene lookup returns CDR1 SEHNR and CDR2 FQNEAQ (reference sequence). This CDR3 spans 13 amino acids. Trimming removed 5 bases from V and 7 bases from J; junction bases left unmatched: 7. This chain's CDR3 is CASSADRSNEAFF. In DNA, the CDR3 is TGTGCCAGCAGCGCGGACAGGTCCAATGAAGCTTTCTTT.